This T cell receptor (beta chain) was profiled in a study of siplizumab effects on memory and regulatory T cells. In regard to this clone: The antigen remains unidentified.

Germline V gene sequence: CDR1 SGHVS, CDR2 FNYEAQ. With 0 bases removed from V and 0 bases from J, the gap between germline ends came to 15 bases. The CDR3 is 18 amino acids. Findings and limits, study-wide: In controls, about a quarter of mappable alloreactive CD4+ clones were Treg-derived on average, versus around 70% with siplizumab. A naive or memory phenotype could not be assigned to roughly 80-96% of the proliferating CD4+ or CD8+ clones. Under siplizumab, alloreactive sequences traced to unstimulated CD4+ memory cells were significantly reduced.

The table came from immunoSEQ multiplex PCR; TCRdb's copy has only in-frame clones and leaves some out. The sample carries about 48,000 clones, more than 85% recorded once. V usage is TRBV7-6 and J usage is TRBJ1-3; no clear D. Sequenced input: naive CD8+ T cells sorted from blood. The sequence derives from a human donor in good health. The CDR3 DNA reads TGTGCCAGCAGCTTAGCGCGGGCAGGCTCTCTCTCTGGAAACACCATATATTTT. Residues: CASSLARAGSLSGNTIYF.